The clone carrying this T cell receptor (beta chain) appeared many times. The antigen is unknown. This sample is part of a study of breast tumors, draining lymph nodes, adjacent tissues. General study points: Tumor TCR diversity was below lymph nodes but above nontumor tissue.

The lymph nodes were axillary draining lymph nodes from breast cancer patients. TCRdb analysed the multiplex PCR reads with MiXCR anew, one entry per CDR3 protein. The sample holds tens of thousands of distinct CDR3 sequences; approximately 30% are singletons and the top ten take more than 8%. The CDR3 extends over 17 amino acids. With V trimmed by 3 bases and J by 0 bases, 5 bases remained unmatched. The germline V gene has CDR1 SGHAT and CDR2 FQDESV (reference sequence). The material sequenced was axillary lymph node tissue. This sequence joins TRBV11-1 and TRBJ2-7; TRBD2 agrees at 13 bases. This receptor was identified in a female donor with breast cancer. Some clones in this sample may be carry-over from other donors' samples. The DNA for the CDR3 is TGTGCCAGCAGCTTTCCCCGGACTAGCGGGAGCTCCTACGAGCAGTACTTC. Its translation is CASSFPRTSGSSYEQYF.